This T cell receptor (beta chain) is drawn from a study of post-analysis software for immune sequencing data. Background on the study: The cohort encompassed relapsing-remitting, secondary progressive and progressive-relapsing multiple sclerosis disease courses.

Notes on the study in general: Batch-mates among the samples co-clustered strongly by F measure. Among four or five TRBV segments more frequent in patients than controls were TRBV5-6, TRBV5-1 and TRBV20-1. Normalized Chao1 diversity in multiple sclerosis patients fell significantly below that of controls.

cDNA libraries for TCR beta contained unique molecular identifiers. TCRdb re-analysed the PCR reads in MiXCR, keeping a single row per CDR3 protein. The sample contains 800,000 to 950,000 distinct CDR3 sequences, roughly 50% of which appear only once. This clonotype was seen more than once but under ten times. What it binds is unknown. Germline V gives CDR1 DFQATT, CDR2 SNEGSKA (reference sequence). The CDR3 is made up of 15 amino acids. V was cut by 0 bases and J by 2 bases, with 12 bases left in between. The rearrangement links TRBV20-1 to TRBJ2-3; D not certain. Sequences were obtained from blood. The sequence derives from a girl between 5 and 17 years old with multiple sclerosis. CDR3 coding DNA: TGCAGTGCTAGAGAGTCCTCAGAAAACACAGATACGCAGTATTTT. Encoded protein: CSARESSENTDTQYF.